One and the same sample provided the 13 T cell receptor beta chains below, sequenced in a study of beta chain features in type 1 diabetes. Study results and caveats: There was a moderate but significant shortening of TCRB CDR3s in all four CD4+ subsets of Type 1 diabetes patients.

The whole isolated RNA underwent reverse transcription, so sequencing captured expressed TCRB transcripts. Generated by immunoSEQ multiplex PCR, the TCRdb table keeps only in-frame clones and is missing some. Among hundreds of thousands of clones listed, 13% were seen once. No antigen has been identified for these receptors. Material: naive CD4+ T cells from blood. The receptors come from a man younger than 30 with type 1 diabetes.

This sequence joins TRBV7-9 and TRBJ1-2; 7 bases are shared with TRBD1. Germline-derived CDR1 and CDR2 are SEHNR and FQNEAQ (reference sequence). The ends lost 5 bases at V and 4 bases at J; junction bases unmatched: 7. The CDR3 has 14 amino acids. CDR3 region: CASSPRQGGYGYTF. As DNA, the CDR3 is TGTGCCAGCAGCCCTCGACAGGGCGGCTATGGCTACACCTTC.

This clone was observed a handful of times. The chain combines TRBV5-1 with TRBJ2-3, with a possible D match to TRBD2 (5 bases). The CDR3 consists of 15 residues. Trimming left V 0 bases short and J 6 bases short, with 14 bases between. Germline values: CDR1 SGHRS, CDR2 YFSETQ. CDR3 in DNA: TGCGCCAGCAGCTTGGGGACTCCGGGGTCCGATACGCAGTATTTT. This translates into CASSLGTPGSDTQYF. Based on the CDR3 plus reference TRBV5-1 and TRBJ2-3, the full variable domain is KAGVTQTPRYLIKTRGQQVTLSCSPISGHRSVSWYQQTPGQGLQFLFEYFSETQRNKGNFPGRFSGRQFSNSRSEMNVSTLELGDSALYLCASSLGTPGSDTQYFGPGTRLTVL.

About this clone: At the DNA level, this CDR3 is encoded by other sequences in the same sample as well. The gene calls are TRBV10-3 and TRBJ2-5; TRBD1 agrees at 7 bases. The CDR3 covers 13 residues. V lost 6 bases to trimming and J lost 3 bases; unmatched junction nucleotides: 4. The germline CDR1 and CDR2 sequences are ENHRY and SYGVKD. CDR3 nucleotide sequence: TGTGCCATCAGAGCCGGGACAGAAGAGACCCAGTACTTC. The encoded protein is CAIRAGTEETQYF.

Only a few counts were recorded for this clone. The genes are TRBV25-1 and TRBJ2-3; no clear D gene. This CDR3 has 12 amino acids. Trimming pared 1 base from V and 4 bases from J, leaving 3 bases between. The germline V gene has CDR1 MGHDK and CDR2 SYGVNS. CDR3 region: CASSEWSDTQYF. CDR3 coding DNA: TGTGCCAGCAGTGAATGGTCAGATACGCAGTATTTT.

The chain recombines TRBV5-4 with TRBJ1-2; D is unresolved. V shed 5 bases and J shed 0 bases, with 14 bases lying between them. The CDR3 loop spans 15 amino acids. CDR1 and CDR2 from the germline V gene are SGHNT and YYREEE (reference sequence). CDR3: CASSPRTSTNYGYTF. CDR3 DNA sequence: TGTGCCAGCAGTCCGCGGACTTCAACTAACTATGGCTACACCTTC.

This chain links TRBV5-1 with TRBJ1-1; a possible D gene is TRBD1 (6 bases). The CDR3 has 13 residues. V lost 2 bases and J 7 bases, leaving 12 bases between the germline ends. Germline V lookup: CDR1 SGHRS, CDR2 YFSETQ. The CDR3 is CASSFAGDLEAFF. The CDR3, as DNA: TGCGCCAGCAGCTTCGCAGGGGATCTTGAAGCTTTCTTT.

This clone was counted between two and nine times. The CDR3 loop reads CASSPRVNEKLFF. CDR3 bases: TGTGCCAGCTCACCAAGGGTTAATGAAAAACTGTTTTTT. The rearrangement joins TRBV18 to TRBJ1-4, with D hard to call. This CDR3 is built from 13 residues. Trimming took off 2 bases at V and 4 bases at J, with 5 bases between the two ends. From germline, CDR1 is KGHSH and CDR2 LQKENI.

Only a few counts were recorded for this clone. V and J are TRBV5-1 and TRBJ2-1, with 8 bases fitting TRBD1. This CDR3 is built from 13 residues. The ends lost 2 bases at V and 8 bases at J; junction bases unmatched: 3. Germline CDR1 reads SGHRS; CDR2 reads YFSETQ. The CDR3 DNA follows: TGCGCCAGCAGCTTTCCAGGGGGCGATGAGCAGTTCTTC. Protein: CASSFPGGDEQFF.

This clone was detected once. The CDR3 nucleotides read TGTGCCAGCAGTGAAGTTGCGGGGGCATATGTCAATCAGCCCCAGCATTTT. This sequence encodes CASSEVAGAYVNQPQHF. The chain joins TRBV6-1 to TRBJ1-5; maybe TRBD1 (6 bases). Per the germline V gene, CDR1 is MNHNS and CDR2 is SASEGT. The CDR3 covers 17 residues. The V and J ends lost 1 base and 3 bases respectively, with 16 bases between them.

Of note for this clone: Distinct nucleotide sequences in the sample also encode this CDR3. The chain has TRBV19 and TRBJ2-5; tentative D call: TRBD1 (6 bases). Germline loops: CDR1 LNHDA, CDR2 SQIVND (reference sequence). Trimming stripped 5 bases from V and 1 base from J, with 8 bases between. The CDR3 is 13 residues long. The CDR3 sequence is CASSSQGQETQYF. Written as DNA, the CDR3 is TGTGCCAGTAGTTCACAGGGCCAAGAGACCCAGTACTTC. Full variable domain (remainder filled in from reference TRBV19 and TRBJ2-5): DGGITQSPKYLFRKEGQNVTLSCEQNLNHDAMYWYRQDPGQGLRLIYYSQIVNDFQKGDIAEGYSVSREKKESFPLTVTSAQKNPTAFYLCASSSQGQETQYFGPGTRLLVL.

The chain joins TRBV29-1 to TRBJ1-1, with D possibly matching TRBD1 (5 bases). The CDR3 has 13 residues. V shed 6 bases and J shed 0 bases, with 11 bases lying between them. Germline V gives CDR1 SQVTM, CDR2 ANQGSEA. The CDR3, as DNA: TGCAGCGTAGCGGGGCAGCTGAACACTGAAGCTTTCTTT. It is translated as CSVAGQLNTEAFF.

This clone was counted a few times. The V gene is TRBV6-5, the J gene TRBJ1-2; a weak D match, TRBD1 (6 bases). Per the germline V gene, CDR1 is MNHEY and CDR2 is SVGAGI. Trimming removed 5 bases from V and 8 bases from J, with 12 bases in between. The CDR3 is made up of 12 amino acids. The CDR3 sequence is CASSNRGQGYTF. CDR3 DNA: TGTGCCAGCAGTAACCGGGGGCAGGGCTACACCTTC.

This clone was recorded a few times. This chain connects TRBV7-6 to TRBJ2-2, with TRBD2 as a possible D gene (5 bases). In germline, CDR1 is SGHVS, CDR2 FNYEAQ. Trimming took 1 base from V and 4 from J, leaving 10 bases between them. The CDR3 contains 15 residues. The CDR3 DNA follows: TGTGCCAGCAGCTTAGTCGGGAACCCCACCGGGGAGCTGTTTTTT. This gives the protein CASSLVGNPTGELFF.